Listed here are 9 T cell receptor beta chains from one sample, sequenced in a study of CD8 T cells in Susac syndrome. Roughly 0.45 to 1 ug RNA was reverse transcribed with random hexamers. MiXCR, run by TCRdb on the immunoSEQ multiplex PCR reads, gives a single entry per CDR3 protein. Seen here are about 200,000 distinct CDR3 sequences, approximately 93% observed once, and the top ten hold about 0.1%. Sequenced input: CD4+ T cells from PBMCs. The receptors originated from a human donor in good health.

This sequence joins TRBV11-2 and TRBJ1-2; D not certain. CDR1 is SGHAT, CDR2 FQNNGV, per germline. The CDR3 runs 12 residues. Trimming took 6 bases from V and 8 from J, leaving 13 bases between them. The CDR3 protein is CASSITLLGYTF. DNA of the CDR3: TGTGCCAGCAGTATAACGCTATTGGGCTACACCTTC.

The CDR3 sequence: CASSLGDGYEQYV. For the CDR3, the DNA is TGTGCCAGCAGCTTGGGGGATGGCTACGAGCAGTACGTC. The V and J genes are TRBV7-9 and TRBJ2-7; the D call may be TRBD1 or TRBD2 (5 bases each). Trimming removed 3 bases at V and 3 bases at J, with 9 bases between. The CDR3 contains 13 residues. Germline values: CDR1 SEHNR, CDR2 FQNEAQ (reference sequence).

The rearrangement links TRBV5-6 to TRBJ2-5; the match to TRBD2 covers 7 bases. The junction had 13 bases not matched to a gene; V was cut back by 4 bases and J by 4 bases. The CDR3 covers 16 residues. In germline, CDR1 is SGHDT, CDR2 YYEEEE. CDR3 region: CASSGGVVRVGETQYF. The CDR3 coding sequence is TGTGCCAGCAGCGGGGGGGTGGTGAGGGTAGGAGAGACCCAGTACTTC.

The rearrangement joins TRBV20-1 to TRBJ2-1; D remains ambiguous. V dropped 4 bases and J dropped 2 bases, with 6 bases sitting between them. CDR1 is DFQATT, CDR2 SNEGSKA, per germline (reference sequence). The length of the CDR3 is 12 residues. CDR3 sequence: CSANAPYNEQFF. As DNA, the CDR3 is TGCAGTGCTAACGCTCCCTACAATGAGCAGTTCTTC.

The rearrangement links TRBV18 to TRBJ1-1; no reliable D call. The CDR3 has 14 amino acids. Per germline, CDR1 KGHSH and CDR2 LQKENI. Trimming removed 0 bases from V and 5 bases from J, with 10 bases in between. The CDR3 DNA is TGTGCCAGCTCACCACCATCCCAATGGACTGAAGCTTTCTTT. Translated, it gives CASSPPSQWTEAFF.

This rearrangement joins TRBV7-2 to TRBJ2-3, with 8 bases identical to TRBD2. V lost 5 bases and J lost 6; bases outside the gene matches: 4. This CDR3 spans 13 amino acids. Germline CDR1 SGHTA, CDR2 FQGNSA. CDR3 protein: CASSPPSGDTQYF. The CDR3 coding sequence is TGTGCCAGCAGCCCGCCTAGCGGGGATACGCAGTATTTT.

The chain couples TRBV3-1 to TRBJ2-3, with TRBD1 identical over 7 bases. Germline V gene sequence: CDR1 LGHDT, CDR2 YNNKEL (reference sequence). This CDR3 comprises 17 residues. After removal of 4 bases from V and 0 bases from J, the junction contained 10 bases not matched to a gene. CDR3 in DNA: TGTGCCAGCAGCCCTCTCCTAAGGACAGGTAGCACAGATACGCAGTATTTT. This encodes CASSPLLRTGSTDTQYF.

The rearrangement joins TRBV19 to TRBJ1-2; D is ambiguous. CDR1 LNHDA and CDR2 SQIVND come from the germline V gene (reference sequence). CDR3 length equals 12 residues. With 5 bases removed from V and 4 bases from J, the gap between germline ends came to 8 bases. The CDR3 spells CASSSTGYGYTF. CDR3 coding DNA: TGTGCCAGTAGTTCGACGGGCTATGGCTACACCTTC.

The CDR3 reads CASSARDISNYGYTF. The CDR3 nucleotides are TGTGCCAGCAGCGCCCGGGACATCTCTAACTATGGCTACACCTTC. J is TRBJ1-2 and V is TRBV9; TRBD1 is a possible D gene (6 bases). CDR1 is SGDLS and CDR2 is YYNGEE in the germline V gene. Deletions cut 3 bases from V and 0 bases from J, with 12 bases between. The CDR3 contains 15 residues.